The 15 T cell receptor beta chains reported below all come from one sample, sequenced in a study of blood T cell repertoires in COVID-19. Generated by immunoSEQ multiplex PCR, the TCRdb table keeps only in-frame clones and is missing some. Of some 45,000 clones in the sample, approximately 80% were seen once. The sample was peripheral blood. The receptor source for this set is a human donor in a cohort sampled during active COVID-19.

This chain joins TRBV19 and TRBJ2-2; a weak D match, TRBD1 (6 bases). V shed 1 base and J shed 3 bases, with 9 bases lying between them. CDR3 size: 15 residues. CDR1 is LNHDA and CDR2 is SQIVND in the germline V gene (reference sequence). CDR3 sequence reads: CASSIVWTDTGELFF. CDR3 DNA: TGTGCCAGTAGTATAGTTTGGACAGACACCGGGGAGCTGTTTTTT.

The V call is TRBV29-1, the J call TRBJ1-4, with TRBD1 identical over 8 bases. CDR1 is SQVTM, CDR2 ANQGSEA, per germline. The CDR3 runs to 13 residues. Trimming cost V 3 bases and J 6 bases; bases outside gene matches: 3. The CDR3 loop reads CSVDETGDEKLFF. As DNA, the CDR3 is TGCAGCGTTGATGAGACAGGGGATGAAAAACTGTTTTTT.

In DNA form, the CDR3 reads TGCGCCAGCAGCTTGGGAGCGGTGCCTGGAAACACCATATATTTT. Protein sequence: CASSLGAVPGNTIYF. The chain links TRBV5-1 to TRBJ1-3; no definite D call. CDR1 is SGHRS, CDR2 YFSETQ, per germline. The CDR3 covers 15 residues. The V end lost 0 bases, the J end lost 2 bases, and 9 bases lay between the germline ends.

The chain links TRBV5-4 to TRBJ2-5, with D uncertain. Germline V lookup: CDR1 SGHNT, CDR2 YYREEE (reference sequence). The germline V and J ends were trimmed by 1 base and 3 bases, with 7 bases remaining between them. CDR3 size: 13 residues. The CDR3 region is CASSLNYEETQYF. Here the CDR3 DNA reads TGTGCCAGCAGCTTGAACTACGAAGAGACCCAGTACTTC.

The table lists this clone with a few counts. The V and J genes are TRBV27 and TRBJ2-3; perhaps TRBD2 as D (5 bases). With 6 bases removed from V and 4 bases from J, the gap between germline ends came to 11 bases. Germline values: CDR1 MNHEY, CDR2 SMNVEV (reference sequence). This CDR3 spans 13 amino acids. CDR3 bases: TGTGCCAGCAGAACCCTCGGGGCAGATACGCAGTATTTT. Translated: CASRTLGADTQYF.

The table lists this clone with a count of one. The gene calls are TRBV29-1 and TRBJ2-1; TRBD2 matches 10 bases. The germline V gene has CDR1 SQVTM and CDR2 ANQGSEA. The CDR3 loop spans 18 amino acids. V gave up 4 bases and J gave up 1 base; unmatched junction bases: 13. The CDR3 DNA reads as TGCAGCGTTGGGGGACTAGCGTTCAGGCGCGGATCCTACAATGAGCAGTTCTTC. This encodes CSVGGLAFRRGSYNEQFF.

This clone was counted a single time. V and J are TRBV4-3 and TRBJ2-5; 7 bases map to TRBD2. J was trimmed by 1 base and V by 4 bases; bases with no gene match: 3. The CDR3 extends over 14 amino acids. Germline values: CDR1 LGHNA, CDR2 YSLEER. CDR3 residues: CASSRGGSQETQYF. DNA for the CDR3: TGCGCCAGCAGCCGAGGCGGGAGCCAAGAGACCCAGTACTTC.

This sequence joins TRBV7-9 and TRBJ1-6, with D uncertain. The CDR3 is 15 amino acids. Per the germline V gene, CDR1 is SEHNR and CDR2 is FQNEAQ (reference sequence). V was cut by 4 bases and J by 0 bases, with 7 bases left in between. CDR3 sequence (DNA): TGTGCCAGCAGCTCCGGGAGCTCCTATAATTCACCCCTCCACTTT. It is translated as CASSSGSSYNSPLHF.

V is TRBV7-3 and J is TRBJ1-2, with 12 bases aligning to TRBD1. The CDR3 consists of 17 residues. V dropped 0 bases and J dropped 4; count of bases not matched to a gene: 6. Germline V CDR1 and CDR2: SGHTA, FQGTGA. The CDR3 protein is CASSLTGTGGRGYGYTF. The CDR3 DNA follows: TGTGCCAGCAGCTTAACCGGGACAGGGGGCCGGGGCTATGGCTACACCTTC.

The rearrangement uses TRBV27 and TRBJ1-1; D is perhaps TRBD1 (5 bases). The length of the CDR3 is 20 residues. Germline V gene lookup returns CDR1 MNHEY and CDR2 SMNVEV (reference sequence). V lost 5 bases to trimming and J lost 1 base, with 29 bases between them. CDR3 sequence (DNA): TGTGCCAGCAGTCCCCGAAAGGGTTCCGGGGGACTAGGGGAGAACACTGAAGCTTTCTTT. Encoded protein: CASSPRKGSGGLGENTEAFF.

The chain couples TRBV5-1 to TRBJ2-1; 9 bases align to TRBD2. V was clipped by 4 bases and J by 6 bases; unmatched bases: 5. The CDR3 has 14 amino acids. Germline assignment: CDR1 SGHRS and CDR2 YFSETQ. This chain's CDR3 is CASSPETSGNEQFF. In DNA form, the CDR3 reads TGCGCCAGCAGCCCAGAGACTAGCGGCAATGAGCAGTTCTTC.

The chain couples TRBV7-2 to TRBJ2-1; possible D gene TRBD2, 6 bases. The CDR3 has 15 amino acids. The germline CDR1 and CDR2 sequences are SGHTA and FQGNSA. Trimming removed 4 bases from V and 1 base from J, with 11 bases in between. This CDR3 is CASSSGRGSYNEQFF. The CDR3 region has the DNA TGTGCCAGCAGCTCAGGTCGGGGGTCCTACAATGAGCAGTTCTTC.

The rearrangement joins TRBV10-3 to TRBJ2-6; D is uncertain. The length of the CDR3 is 14 residues. Germline V gives CDR1 ENHRY, CDR2 SYGVKD. The V end was cut by 10 bases, the J end by 1 base, with 11 bases between. CDR3 bases: TGTGCCACCGGCGGCGGTTCTGGGGCCAACGTCCTGACTTTC. The encoded protein is CATGGGSGANVLTF.

This chain joins TRBV7-2 and TRBJ2-7, with 13 bases identical to TRBD2. The length of the CDR3 is 16 residues. V gave up 5 bases and J gave up 5 bases; unmatched junction bases: 9. CDR1 SGHTA and CDR2 FQGNSA come from the germline V gene. The CDR3 coding sequence is TGTGCCAGCAGCCTAAGGACTAGCGGGAGATTGAACGAGCAGTACTTC. Amino acid sequence: CASSLRTSGRLNEQYF.

The rearrangement links TRBV6-1 to TRBJ1-5; TRBD1 matches at 9 bases. The CDR3 extends over 15 amino acids. J was trimmed by 7 bases and V by 2 bases; bases with no gene match: 6. CDR1 MNHNS and CDR2 SASEGT come from the germline V gene. CDR3 sequence: CASSETGGLGQPQHF. The CDR3 DNA follows: TGTGCCAGCAGTGAAACAGGGGGCCTGGGACAGCCCCAGCATTTT.